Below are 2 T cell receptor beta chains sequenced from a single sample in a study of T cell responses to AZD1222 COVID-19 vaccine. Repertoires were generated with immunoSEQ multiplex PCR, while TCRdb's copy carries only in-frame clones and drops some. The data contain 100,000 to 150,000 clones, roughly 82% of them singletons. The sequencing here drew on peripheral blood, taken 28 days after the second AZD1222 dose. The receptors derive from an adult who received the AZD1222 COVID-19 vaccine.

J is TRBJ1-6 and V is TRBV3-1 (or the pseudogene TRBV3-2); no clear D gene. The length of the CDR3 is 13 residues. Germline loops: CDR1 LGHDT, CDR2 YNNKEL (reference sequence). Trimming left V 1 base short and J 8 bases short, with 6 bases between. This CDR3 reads CASSQVKDSPLHF. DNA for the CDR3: TGTGCCAGCAGCCAAGTGAAGGATTCACCCCTCCACTTT.

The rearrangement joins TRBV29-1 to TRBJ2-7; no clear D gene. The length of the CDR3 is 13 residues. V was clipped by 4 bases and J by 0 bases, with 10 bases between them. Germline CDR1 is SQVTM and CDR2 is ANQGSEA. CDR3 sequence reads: CSVVGRSSYEQYF. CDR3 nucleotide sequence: TGCAGCGTTGTAGGTAGGAGCTCCTACGAGCAGTACTTC.